This TCR beta chain was obtained from a study of blood T cells in healthy people across ages. Study-level results: Both higher diversity and more naive CD4+ cells marked long-lived donors when set against aged donors.

A second PCR of roughly 7 to 11 cycles used a sample-barcoded 5' primer and a J-beta primer mix. With 12 random nucleotides, a template-switch adaptor tagged each individual cDNA molecule. TCRdb re-analysed the 5' RACE reads in MiXCR, keeping a single row per CDR3 protein. The profile shows over 600,000 distinct CDR3 sequences, just over 55% of them singletons. Details on this clonotype: Its antigen is as yet unknown.

In each sample, at least 6.5 million PBMCs were isolated. The TCR comes from a man aged 35 to 55 in good health. Sequencing input: blood.

CDR3 region: CASSTPDGGHEQYF. The DNA for the CDR3 is TGTGCCAGCAGCACCCCGGATGGGGGACACGAGCAGTACTTC. This rearrangement joins TRBV27 to TRBJ2-7; D is perhaps TRBD1 or TRBD2 (5 bases each). The CDR3 runs 14 residues. Germline CDR1 and CDR2: MNHEY and SMNVEV (reference sequence). V was clipped by 6 bases and J by 5 bases, with 17 bases between them.